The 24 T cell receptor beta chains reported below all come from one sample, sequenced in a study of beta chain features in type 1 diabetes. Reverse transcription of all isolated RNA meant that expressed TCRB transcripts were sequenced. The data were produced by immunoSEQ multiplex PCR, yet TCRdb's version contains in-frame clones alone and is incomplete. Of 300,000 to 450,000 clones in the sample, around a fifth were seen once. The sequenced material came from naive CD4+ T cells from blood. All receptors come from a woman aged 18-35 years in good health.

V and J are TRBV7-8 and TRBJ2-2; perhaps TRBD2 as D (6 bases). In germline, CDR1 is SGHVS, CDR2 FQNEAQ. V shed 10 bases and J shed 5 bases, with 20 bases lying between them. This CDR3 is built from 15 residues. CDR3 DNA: TGTGCCAACAACCGCGGGGCGGGGAGAACCGGGGAGCTGTTTTTT. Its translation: CANNRGAGRTGELFF.

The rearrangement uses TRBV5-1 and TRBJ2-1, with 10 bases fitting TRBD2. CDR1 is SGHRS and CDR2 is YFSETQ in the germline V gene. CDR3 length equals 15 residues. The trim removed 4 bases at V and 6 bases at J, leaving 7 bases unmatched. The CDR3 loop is CASSVGTSEVNEQFF. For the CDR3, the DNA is TGCGCCAGCAGCGTCGGGACTAGCGAGGTCAATGAGCAGTTCTTC.

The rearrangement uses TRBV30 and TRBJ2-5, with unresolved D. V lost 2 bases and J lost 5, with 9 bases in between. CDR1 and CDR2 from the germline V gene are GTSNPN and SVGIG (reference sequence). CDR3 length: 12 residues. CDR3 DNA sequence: TGTGCCTGGAGTAGAAACGGGGAGACCCAGTACTTC. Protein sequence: CAWSRNGETQYF.

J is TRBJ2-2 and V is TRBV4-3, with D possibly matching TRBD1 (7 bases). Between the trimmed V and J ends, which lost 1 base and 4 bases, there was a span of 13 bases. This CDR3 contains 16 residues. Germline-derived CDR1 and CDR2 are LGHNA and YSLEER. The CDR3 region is CASSQGGGGSTGELFF. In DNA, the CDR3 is TGCGCCAGCAGCCAAGGAGGAGGGGGCAGCACCGGGGAGCTGTTTTTT.

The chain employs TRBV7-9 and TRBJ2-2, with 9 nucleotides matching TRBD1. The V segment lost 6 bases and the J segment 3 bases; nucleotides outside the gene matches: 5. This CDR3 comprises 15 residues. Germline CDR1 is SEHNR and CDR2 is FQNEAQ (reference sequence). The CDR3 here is CASSRGDRDTGELFF. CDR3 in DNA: TGTGCCAGCAGTCGAGGGGACAGGGACACCGGGGAGCTGTTTTTT.

The CDR3 is CATSSPDRGATDTQYF. The CDR3 bases are TGTGCCACCAGCTCTCCCGACCGGGGGGCAACAGATACGCAGTATTTT. The chain joins TRBV15 to TRBJ2-3; D is possibly TRBD2 (7 bases). Germline V gene sequence: CDR1 LNHNV, CDR2 YYDKDF (reference sequence). CDR3 length: 16 amino acids. V was pared by 5 bases and J by 3 bases, with 18 bases between.

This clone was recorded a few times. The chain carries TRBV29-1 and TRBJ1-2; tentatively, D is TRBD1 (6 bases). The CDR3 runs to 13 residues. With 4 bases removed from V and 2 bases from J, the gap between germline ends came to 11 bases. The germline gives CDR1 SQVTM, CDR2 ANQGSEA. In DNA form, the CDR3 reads TGCAGCGTTGGCAGAGACAGGAACTATGGCTACACCTTC. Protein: CSVGRDRNYGYTF.

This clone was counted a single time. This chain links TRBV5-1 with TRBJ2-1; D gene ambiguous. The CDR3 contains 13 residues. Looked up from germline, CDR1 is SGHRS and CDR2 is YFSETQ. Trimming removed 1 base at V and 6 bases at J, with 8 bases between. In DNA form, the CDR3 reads TGCGCCAGCAGCTTGAGAGGTTCCAATGAGCAGTTCTTC. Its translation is CASSLRGSNEQFF.

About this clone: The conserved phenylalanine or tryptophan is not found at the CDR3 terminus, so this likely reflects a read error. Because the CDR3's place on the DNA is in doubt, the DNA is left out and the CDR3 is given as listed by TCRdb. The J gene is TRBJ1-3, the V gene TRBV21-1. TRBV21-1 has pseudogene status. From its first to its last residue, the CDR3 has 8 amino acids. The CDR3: CASSTPTI.

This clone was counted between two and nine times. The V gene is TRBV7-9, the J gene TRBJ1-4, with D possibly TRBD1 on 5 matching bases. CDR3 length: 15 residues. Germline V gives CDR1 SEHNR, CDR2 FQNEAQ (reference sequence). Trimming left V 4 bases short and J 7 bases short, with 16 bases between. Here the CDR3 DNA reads TGTGCCAGCAGCTCCCCTCAGGGTGTCGGTGAAAAACTGTTTTTT. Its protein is CASSSPQGVGEKLFF.

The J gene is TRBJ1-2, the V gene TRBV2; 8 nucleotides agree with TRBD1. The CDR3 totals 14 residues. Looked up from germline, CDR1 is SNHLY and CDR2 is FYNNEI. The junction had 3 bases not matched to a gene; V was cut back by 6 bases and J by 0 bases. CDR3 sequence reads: CASRQDRANYGYTF. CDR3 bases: TGTGCCAGCAGACAGGACAGGGCTAACTATGGCTACACCTTC.

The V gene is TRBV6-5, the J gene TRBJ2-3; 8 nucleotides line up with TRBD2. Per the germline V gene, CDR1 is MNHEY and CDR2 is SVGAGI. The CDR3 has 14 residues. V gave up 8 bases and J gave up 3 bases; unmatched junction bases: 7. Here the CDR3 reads CASCPGTRTDTQYF. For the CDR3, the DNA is TGTGCCAGCTGCCCCGGGACTAGAACAGATACGCAGTATTTT.

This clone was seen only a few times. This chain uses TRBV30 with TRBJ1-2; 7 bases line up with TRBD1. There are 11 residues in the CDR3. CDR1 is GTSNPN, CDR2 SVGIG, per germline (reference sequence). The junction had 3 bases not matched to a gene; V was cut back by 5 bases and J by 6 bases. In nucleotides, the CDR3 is TGTGCCTGGGGACAGGTGGATGGCTACACCTTC. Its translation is CAWGQVDGYTF.

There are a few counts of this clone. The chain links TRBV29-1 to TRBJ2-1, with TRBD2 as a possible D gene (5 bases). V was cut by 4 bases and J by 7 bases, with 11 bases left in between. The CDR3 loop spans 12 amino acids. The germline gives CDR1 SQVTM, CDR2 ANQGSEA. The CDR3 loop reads CSVGLAMNEQFF. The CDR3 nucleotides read TGCAGCGTTGGCCTAGCCATGAATGAGCAGTTCTTC.

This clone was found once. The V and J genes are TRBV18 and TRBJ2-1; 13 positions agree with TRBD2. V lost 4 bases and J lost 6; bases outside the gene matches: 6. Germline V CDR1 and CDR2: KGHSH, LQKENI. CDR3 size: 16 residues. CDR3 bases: TGTGCCAGCTCACTCTCGACTAGCGGGGGGCCCAATGAGCAGTTCTTC. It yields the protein CASSLSTSGGPNEQFF.

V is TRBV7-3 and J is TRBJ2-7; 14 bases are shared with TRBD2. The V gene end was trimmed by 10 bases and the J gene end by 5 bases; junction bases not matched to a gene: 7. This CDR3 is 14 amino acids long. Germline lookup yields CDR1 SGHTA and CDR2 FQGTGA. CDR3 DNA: TGTGCCACGTCAGGGACTAGCGGGAGCCACGAGCAGTACTTC. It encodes CATSGTSGSHEQYF.

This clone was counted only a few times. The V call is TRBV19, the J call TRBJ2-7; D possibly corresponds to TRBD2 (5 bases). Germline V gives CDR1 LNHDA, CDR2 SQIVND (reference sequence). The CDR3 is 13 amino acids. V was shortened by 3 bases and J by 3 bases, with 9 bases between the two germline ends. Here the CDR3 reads CASSIRGVYEQYF. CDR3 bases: TGTGCCAGTAGTATTCGGGGAGTCTACGAGCAGTACTTC.

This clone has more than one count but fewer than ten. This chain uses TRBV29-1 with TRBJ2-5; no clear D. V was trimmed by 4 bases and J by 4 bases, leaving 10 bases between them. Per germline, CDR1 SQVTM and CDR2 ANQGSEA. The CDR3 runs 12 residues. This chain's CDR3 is CSVVSPGETQYF. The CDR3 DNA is TGCAGCGTTGTCTCTCCAGGAGAGACCCAGTACTTC.

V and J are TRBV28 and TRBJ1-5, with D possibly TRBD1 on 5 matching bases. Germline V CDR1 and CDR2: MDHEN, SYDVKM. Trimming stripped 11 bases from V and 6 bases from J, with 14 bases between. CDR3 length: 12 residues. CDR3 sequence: CAALGRGQPQHF. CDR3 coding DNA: TGTGCCGCCCTAGGAAGGGGTCAGCCCCAGCATTTT.

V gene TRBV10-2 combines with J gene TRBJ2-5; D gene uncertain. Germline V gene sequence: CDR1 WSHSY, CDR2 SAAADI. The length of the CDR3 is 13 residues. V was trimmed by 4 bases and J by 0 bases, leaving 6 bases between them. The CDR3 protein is CASSGQYQETQYF. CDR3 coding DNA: TGCGCCAGCAGTGGGCAGTACCAAGAGACCCAGTACTTC.

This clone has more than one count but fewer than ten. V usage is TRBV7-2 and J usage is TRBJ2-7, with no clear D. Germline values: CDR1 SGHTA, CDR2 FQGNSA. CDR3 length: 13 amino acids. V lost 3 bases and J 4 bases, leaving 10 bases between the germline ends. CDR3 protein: CASSLLARYEQYF. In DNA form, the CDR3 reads TGTGCCAGCAGCTTGTTGGCCCGATACGAGCAGTACTTC.

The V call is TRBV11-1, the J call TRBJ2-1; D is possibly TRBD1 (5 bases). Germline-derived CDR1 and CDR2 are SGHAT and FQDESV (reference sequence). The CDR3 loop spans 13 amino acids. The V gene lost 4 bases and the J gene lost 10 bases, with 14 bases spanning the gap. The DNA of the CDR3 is TGTGCCAGCAGCTCAAGGGGCCAGGGAGAGCAGTTCTTC. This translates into CASSSRGQGEQFF. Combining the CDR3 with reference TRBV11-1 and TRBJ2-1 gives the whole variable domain EAEVAQSPRYKITEKSQAVAFWCDPISGHATLYWYRQILGQGPELLVQFQDESVVDDSQLPKDRFSAERLKGVDSTLKIQPAELGDSAMYLCASSSRGQGEQFFGPGTRLTVL.

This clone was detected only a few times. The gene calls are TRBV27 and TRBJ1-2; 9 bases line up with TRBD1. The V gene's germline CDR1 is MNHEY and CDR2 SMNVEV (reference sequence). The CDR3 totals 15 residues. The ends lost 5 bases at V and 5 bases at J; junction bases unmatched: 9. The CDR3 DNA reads TGTGCCAGCAGTCCCTGGACAGGGGCTATATATGGCTACACCTTC. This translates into CASSPWTGAIYGYTF.

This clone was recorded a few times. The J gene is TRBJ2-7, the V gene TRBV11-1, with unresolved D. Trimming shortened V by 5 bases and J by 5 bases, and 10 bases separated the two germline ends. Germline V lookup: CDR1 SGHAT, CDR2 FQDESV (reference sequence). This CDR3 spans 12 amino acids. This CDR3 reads CASSPNRDEQYF. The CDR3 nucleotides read TGTGCCAGCAGCCCGAACCGGGACGAGCAGTACTTC.